The rows below give T cell receptor beta chains drawn from one sample of a study of shared clonotypes between healthy human individuals. Libraries were prepared by immunoSEQ multiplex PCR; TCRdb keeps only in-frame clonotypes and omits some of them. Here the sample spans about 1 million clones, about 70% being singletons. Input material: memory CD4+ T cells sorted from blood. The receptors come from a man younger than 30 in good health. Both conserved end residues are part of each CDR3. Each record gives: clone size, J gene, D gene, V gene, CDR3 protein. A D gene is named only where the DNA matches it firmly. Not all rows give a size; the values are once, few, many and, for expanded clones, a class.

size: .; J: TRBJ2-1; D: TRBD2; V: TRBV7-2; CDR3: CASSLDGRAANEQFF
size: .; J: TRBJ2-7; D: .; V: TRBV23-1; CDR3: CASSHHTYREYF
size: .; J: TRBJ1-5; D: .; V: TRBV30; CDR3: CAWSVGHYSNQPQHF
size: .; J: TRBJ1-1; D: .; V: TRBV10-3; CDR3: CASGGGSTEAFF
size: .; J: TRBJ1-3; D: .; V: TRBV7-8; CDR3: CASSLLDRRDTIYF
size: .; J: TRBJ2-1; D: .; V: TRBV10-2; CDR3: CASSDPSYNEQFF
size: .; J: TRBJ1-3; D: .; V: TRBV6-5; CDR3: CASYRDSGNTIYF
size: .; J: TRBJ1-6; D: .; V: TRBV9; CDR3: CASSVGGGGRSPLHF
size: once; J: TRBJ2-1; D: .; V: TRBV9; CDR3: CASPTSPDEQFF
size: .; J: TRBJ2-7; D: TRBD2; V: TRBV5-1; CDR3: CASSLAGLAGPEEQYF
size: .; J: TRBJ1-6; D: TRBD1; V: TRBV30; CDR3: CAWSVQVGTGVRNSPLHF
size: few; J: TRBJ1-1; D: .; V: TRBV19; CDR3: CASSIEGPPEAFF
size: few; J: TRBJ2-1; D: TRBD2; V: TRBV4-1; CDR3: CASSQERTSGGAYNEQFF
size: few; J: TRBJ1-1; D: .; V: TRBV25-1; CDR3: CASTSNTEAFF
size: .; J: TRBJ2-3; D: TRBD1; V: TRBV7-7; CDR3: CASSMGQGADTQYF
size: .; J: TRBJ2-1; D: .; V: TRBV27; CDR3: CASTTTLFSSTHEQFF
size: .; J: TRBJ1-1; D: .; V: TRBV6-5; CDR3: CASSPTGQNTEAFF
size: .; J: TRBJ2-7; D: TRBD1; V: TRBV7-8; CDR3: CASSLRRDRGQYEQYF
size: .; J: TRBJ1-2; D: .; V: TRBV29-1; CDR3: CSVLEGDRYGYTF
size: many; J: TRBJ2-3; D: TRBD2; V: TRBV4-1; CDR3: CASSPGLAGTDTQYF
size: .; J: TRBJ2-1; D: TRBD1; V: TRBV28; CDR3: CASSLTTGTGAGEQFF
size: .; J: TRBJ2-5; D: .; V: TRBV18; CDR3: CASSPSDIVQETQYF
size: .; J: TRBJ2-3; D: TRBD2; V: TRBV27; CDR3: CASSLLAGGSTDTQYF
size: .; J: TRBJ1-5; D: .; V: TRBV7-2; CDR3: CASSYGGGPNQPQHF
size: few; J: TRBJ2-1; D: TRBD1; V: TRBV19; CDR3: CASSIAQGAGEQFF
size: .; J: TRBJ1-3; D: .; V: TRBV2; CDR3: CASSLGGAGNTIYF
size: once; J: TRBJ2-1; D: TRBD1; V: TRBV5-6; CDR3: CASSRGQLNTEQFF
size: .; J: TRBJ2-7; D: .; V: TRBV7-3; CDR3: CASSSIGNRTNLPYEQYF
size: few; J: TRBJ1-6; D: .; V: TRBV4-1; CDR3: CASSQDSQPALTLHF
size: .; J: TRBJ2-7; D: TRBD1; V: TRBV6-1; CDR3: CATWAGQGLYEQYF
size: .; J: TRBJ2-5; D: .; V: TRBV25-1; CDR3: CASSDRGFQETQYF
size: .; J: TRBJ1-2; D: .; V: TRBV29-1; CDR3: CSVEPGGGSYTF
size: .; J: TRBJ2-3; D: TRBD2; V: TRBV27; CDR3: CASSSRRGNTQYF
size: .; J: TRBJ1-2; D: .; V: TRBV7-9; CDR3: CASSSNLVADGYTF
size: .; J: TRBJ2-7; D: .; V: TRBV2; CDR3: CASRWDLSSYEQYF
size: .; J: TRBJ2-7; D: .; V: TRBV2; CDR3: CASRGYEQYF
size: once; J: TRBJ1-1; D: TRBD1; V: TRBV4-3; CDR3: CASSQKTGVRTEAFF
size: .; J: TRBJ2-7; D: .; V: TRBV6-6; CDR3: CASSPRSKEQYF
size: .; J: TRBJ2-7; D: .; V: TRBV30; CDR3: CAWSPLGGFYEQYF
size: .; J: TRBJ1-2; D: .; V: TRBV18; CDR3: CASSPSQNLYGYTF